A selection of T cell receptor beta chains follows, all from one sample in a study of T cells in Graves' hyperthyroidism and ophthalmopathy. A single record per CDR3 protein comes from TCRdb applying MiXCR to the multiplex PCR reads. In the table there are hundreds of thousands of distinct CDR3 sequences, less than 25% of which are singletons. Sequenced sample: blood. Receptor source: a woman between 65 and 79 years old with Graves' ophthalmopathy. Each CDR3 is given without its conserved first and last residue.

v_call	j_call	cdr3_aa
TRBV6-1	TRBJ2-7	ASSSRTSGRVNEQY
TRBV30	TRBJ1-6	AWSPEVTYNSPLH
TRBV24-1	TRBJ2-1	ATSEKTSVGGLRNEQF
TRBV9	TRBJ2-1	ASSVTGAAYNEQF
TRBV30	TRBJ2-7	AWRTSGLGQY
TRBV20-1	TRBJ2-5	SAREGTGFPQY
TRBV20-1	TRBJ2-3	SALDVEGHTDTQY
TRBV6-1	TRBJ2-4	ATQDPGPAEQNIQY
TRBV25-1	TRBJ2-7	ASSDRLYYEQY
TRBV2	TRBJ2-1	ASRPSGNYNEQF
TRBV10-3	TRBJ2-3	AISESAREGQY
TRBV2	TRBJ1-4	ASSRRQPNEKLF
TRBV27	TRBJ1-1	ASRKGQLNTEAF
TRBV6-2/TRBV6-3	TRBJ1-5	ASSLQRGSNQPQH
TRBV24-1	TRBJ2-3	ATSDFSSGRGFGDTQY
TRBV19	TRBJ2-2	ASKGLAGELF
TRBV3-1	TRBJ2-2	ASSHEQGSRTGELF
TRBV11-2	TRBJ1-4	ASSLAGGPRNEKLF
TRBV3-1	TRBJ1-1	ASSQGTGFEAF
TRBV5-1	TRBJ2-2	ASSVSSDGTGELF
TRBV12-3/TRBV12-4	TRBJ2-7	ASSFGGSSSYEQY
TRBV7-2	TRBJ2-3	ASSLLAASTDTQY
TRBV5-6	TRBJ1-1	ASSWNRGEAF
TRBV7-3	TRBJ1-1	ASSLGGGSSITEAF
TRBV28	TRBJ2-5	ASRMVGVGETQY
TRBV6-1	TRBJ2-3	ASSPLGAVHTDTQY
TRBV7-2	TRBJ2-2	ASTQSSGSAGELF
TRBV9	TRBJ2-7	VSSPQGYEQY
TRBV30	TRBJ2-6	AWSSFLTSGRASGANVLT
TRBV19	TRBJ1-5	ASSKRNPNQPQH
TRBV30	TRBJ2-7	AWSGNQKEQY
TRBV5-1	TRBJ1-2	ASSLEGRPAHGYT
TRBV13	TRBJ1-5	ASSSAGRGGNQPQH
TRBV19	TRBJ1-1	ASSMPPRGNTEAF
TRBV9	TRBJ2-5	ASSVSGLGTQETQY
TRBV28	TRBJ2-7	ASSLYGTGSSYEQY
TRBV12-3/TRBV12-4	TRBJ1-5	ASSRWTGGITQPQH
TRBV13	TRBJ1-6	ASSSRGYSPLH
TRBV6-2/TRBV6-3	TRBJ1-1	ASSYMETNTEAF